The 10 T cell receptor beta chains listed next were all sequenced from one sample in a study of beta chain features in type 1 diabetes. Investigators reverse transcribed all isolated RNA, so they sequenced expressed TCRB transcripts. Only in-frame clones appear in the TCRdb table, and some are missing; sequencing was by immunoSEQ multiplex PCR. The repertoire holds under 300,000 clones, 27% seen once, with 3.5% to 4.5% in the top ten. Sample: central memory CD4+ T cells from blood. The receptor source for this set is a man younger than 45 in good health.

The chain employs TRBV11-3 and TRBJ2-1, with a possible D match to TRBD2 (5 bases). The V end lost 5 bases, the J end lost 5 bases, and 7 bases lay between the germline ends. The CDR3 totals 12 residues. CDR1 is SGHNT and CDR2 is YENEEA in the germline V gene. The DNA for the CDR3 is TGTGCCAGCAGCGTGGGAGACAATGAGCAGTTCTTC. Protein: CASSVGDNEQFF. Based on the CDR3 plus reference TRBV11-3 and TRBJ2-1, the full variable domain is EAGVVQSPRYKIIEKKQPVAFWCNPISGHNTLYWYLQNLGQGPELLIRYENEEAVDDSQLPKDRFSAERLKGVDSTLKIQPAELGDSAVYLCASSVGDNEQFFGPGTRLTVL.

The chain joins TRBV30 to TRBJ2-3, with 7 bases that match TRBD2. Trimming removed 0 bases from V and 1 base from J; junction bases left unmatched: 10. Germline V CDR1 and CDR2: GTSNPN, SVGIG (reference sequence). This CDR3 comprises 17 residues. The CDR3 region is CAWSVPGGTSRTDTQYF. The CDR3 DNA reads as TGTGCCTGGAGTGTACCGGGAGGCACGTCCCGCACAGATACGCAGTATTTT. Drawing the rest from reference TRBV30 and TRBJ2-3, the complete variable domain is SQTIHQWPATLVQPVGSPLSLECTVEGTSNPNLYWYRQAAGRGLQLLFYSVGIGQISSEVPQNLSASRPQDRQFILSSKKLLLSDSGFYLCAWSVPGGTSRTDTQYFGPGTRLTVL.

The chain combines TRBV4-1 with TRBJ1-3; D gene uncertain. Germline V gives CDR1 MGHRA, CDR2 YSYEKL. The CDR3 length is 15 residues. The V end lost 0 bases, the J end lost 0 bases, and 6 bases lay between the germline ends. In DNA, the CDR3 is TGCGCCAGCAGCCAAGATATCGGCTCTGGAAACACCATATATTTT. It codes for CASSQDIGSGNTIYF.

This clone was recorded a few times. This chain uses TRBV11-2 with TRBJ2-1; 11 bases fit TRBD2. Germline V CDR1 and CDR2: SGHAT, FQNNGV. The CDR3 has 17 amino acids. V was clipped by 4 bases and J by 0 bases; unmatched bases: 5. Written as DNA, the CDR3 is TGTGCCAGCAGCTCATCTAGCGGGAGGAGCTCCTACAATGAGCAGTTCTTC. As protein: CASSSSSGRSSYNEQFF.

V usage is TRBV29-1 and J usage is TRBJ2-5; D gene unclear. V was pared by 3 bases and J by 3 bases, with 11 bases between. The germline V gene encodes CDR1 SQVTM and CDR2 ANQGSEA. The CDR3 totals 13 residues. The chain's CDR3 is CSVDWLGKETQYF. CDR3 sequence (DNA): TGCAGCGTTGATTGGTTAGGGAAAGAGACCCAGTACTTC.

This clone was observed a few times. The J gene is TRBJ2-5, the V gene TRBV25-1; possibly TRBD1 for D (5 bases). Trimming removed 3 bases from V and 4 bases from J, with 15 bases in between. The CDR3 sequence is 15 residues long. CDR1 is MGHDK, CDR2 SYGVNS, per germline. The DNA of the CDR3 is TGTGCCAGCAGTGACTACAGGCTTGTCACAGAGACCCAGTACTTC. This sequence encodes CASSDYRLVTETQYF.

This sequence joins TRBV20-1 and TRBJ2-1; D unresolved. Germline V gene lookup returns CDR1 DFQATT and CDR2 SNEGSKA (reference sequence). This CDR3 is 11 amino acids long. Trimming took 7 bases from V and 6 from J, leaving 10 bases between them. CDR3 nucleotides: TGCAGTGTCCTAACGGTCAATGAGCAGTTCTTC. It is translated as CSVLTVNEQFF.

The rearrangement links TRBV7-8 to TRBJ2-1, with TRBD2 matching 12 bases. V dropped 5 bases and J dropped 4; count of bases not matched to a gene: 6. CDR1 is SGHVS and CDR2 is FQNEAQ in the germline V gene. This CDR3 is 16 amino acids long. In nucleotides, the CDR3 is TGTGCCAGCAGCCCGAGACTAGCGGGAGTTTACAATGAGCAGTTCTTC. Translating gives CASSPRLAGVYNEQFF.

This clone occurred once. The chain is built from TRBV6-1 and TRBJ2-3; 7 bases are a match to TRBD2. V lost 4 bases and J lost 2; bases outside the gene matches: 6. CDR1 and CDR2 from the germline V gene are MNHNS and SASEGT. CDR3 size: 15 residues. The CDR3 DNA is TGTGCCAGCAGTGTGGTGAGCGGGGACACAGATACGCAGTATTTT. Protein product: CASSVVSGDTDTQYF.

This clone was detected a few times. The chain employs TRBV2 and TRBJ1-6, with D maybe TRBD1 (6 bases). Germline lookup yields CDR1 SNHLY and CDR2 FYNNEI. This CDR3 region has 13 residues. The V gene lost 3 bases and the J gene lost 10 bases, with 10 bases spanning the gap. This chain's CDR3 is CASSETGGSPLHF. For the CDR3, the DNA is TGTGCCAGCAGTGAGACAGGAGGGTCACCCCTCCACTTT.